Following are 17 T cell receptor beta chains from one sample sequenced in a study of blood T cells in healthy people across ages. Primed by a sample-barcoded 5' primer and a J-beta primer mix, a second PCR proceeded for about 7 to 11 cycles. TCRdb independently ran MiXCR on the 5' RACE reads; one entry per CDR3 protein. This table has a few hundred thousand distinct CDR3 sequences, roughly a quarter appearing once. The sample was also linked to a second study, of T cells of mothers and their children.

Material for sequencing was blood. These receptors were collected from a boy between 2 and 10 years old in good health.

About this clonotype itself: Its ends do not fully match the called genes, so a read error is possible. V and J are TRBV6-6 and TRBJ2-7; TRBD1 might be the D (6 bases). CDR1 is MNHNY and CDR2 is SVGAGI in the germline V gene (reference sequence). The CDR3 length is 13 residues. CDR3 nucleotide sequence: TGTGCCATCAGTGGGGACAATTCCCACGAGCAGTACTTC. Amino acid sequence: CAISGDNSHEQYF.

This clonotype was picked up a small number of times. The chain joins TRBV7-9 to TRBJ2-5; D gene ambiguous. V lost 5 bases and J 1 base, leaving 11 bases between the germline ends. The CDR3 contains 14 residues. Per the germline V gene, CDR1 is SEHNR and CDR2 is FQNEAQ (reference sequence). The CDR3 DNA follows: TGTGCCAGCAGCACGCAGGAGTCCCAAGAGACCCAGTACTTC. As protein: CASSTQESQETQYF.

The genes are TRBV15 and TRBJ2-3, with D perhaps matching TRBD2 (6 bases). The length of the CDR3 is 12 residues. Looked up from germline, CDR1 is LNHNV and CDR2 is YYDKDF (reference sequence). V was shortened by 5 bases and J by 8 bases, with 11 bases between the two germline ends. This CDR3 reads CATSLGGGTQYF. CDR3 coding DNA: TGTGCCACCAGCCTCGGGGGAGGTACGCAGTATTTT.

In its sample, this clonotype was seen a few times. This sequence joins TRBV9 and TRBJ2-3; no clear D gene. This CDR3 spans 14 amino acids. Trimming stripped 0 bases from V and 6 bases from J, with 11 bases between. Germline assignment: CDR1 SGDLS and CDR2 YYNGEE. The DNA of the CDR3 is TGTGCCAGCAGCGTAGGTACAGTTCCCGATACGCAGTATTTT. Amino acids: CASSVGTVPDTQYF.

The chain joins TRBV6-5 to TRBJ2-1; 7 bases match TRBD2. Germline lookup yields CDR1 MNHEY and CDR2 SVGAGI. This CDR3 spans 14 amino acids. J lost 3 bases, V lost 2 bases, and 1 base had no gene match. The CDR3 sequence is CASSYRDYYNEQFF. DNA of the CDR3: TGTGCCAGCAGTTACCGGGACTACTACAATGAGCAGTTCTTC.

A few counts support this clonotype. The rearrangement links TRBV2 to TRBJ2-1; D is ambiguous. The DNA end is a closer match to TRBJ2-7, so the J assignment may be wrong. The CDR3 spans 13 residues. CDR1 is SNHLY and CDR2 is FYNNEI in the germline V gene. The CDR3 region has the DNA TGTGCCAGCATGATCAACGAATCCTACGAGCAGTACTTC. Its translation: CASMINESYEQYF.

This clonotype is a singleton in its sample. This chain uses TRBV5-5 with TRBJ1-2; 10 bases line up with TRBD1. The CDR3 is made up of 14 amino acids. The germline V gene has CDR1 SGHKS and CDR2 YYEKEE (reference sequence). V gave up 4 bases and J gave up 8 bases; unmatched junction bases: 8. Written as DNA, the CDR3 is TGTGCCAGCAGCAACAGACAGGGGGCTGGAGGCTACACCTTC. Translated: CASSNRQGAGGYTF.

This chain uses TRBV7-9 with TRBJ1-1, with TRBD1 identical over 10 bases. Germline trimming cut 2 bases from V and 11 bases from J; bases unmatched to any gene: 5. This CDR3 spans 13 amino acids. Germline V gives CDR1 SEHNR, CDR2 FQNEAQ (reference sequence). The chain's CDR3 is CASSLQTGGYAFF. CDR3 bases: TGTGCCAGCAGCTTACAGACAGGGGGCTACGCTTTCTTT.

The gene calls are TRBV11-2 and TRBJ2-2, with TRBD2 as a possible D gene (5 bases). This CDR3 is built from 14 residues. Between the trimmed V and J ends, which lost 5 bases and 0 bases, there was a span of 7 bases. Germline CDR1 and CDR2: SGHAT and FQNNGV. CDR3 DNA: TGTGCCAGCAGCGCCGGGACGAACACCGGGGAGCTGTTTTTT. Translated, it gives CASSAGTNTGELFF.

This clonotype was counted a few times. The genes are TRBV6-5 and TRBJ1-1; TRBD1 might be the D (6 bases). Germline CDR1 and CDR2: MNHEY and SVGAGI. This CDR3 has 15 residues. With 2 bases removed from V and 6 bases from J, the gap between germline ends came to 16 bases. The CDR3 nucleotides read TGTGCCAGCAGTTACGGAGGGGGTAAGAGGGCTGAAGCTTTCTTT. It encodes CASSYGGGKRAEAFF.

This clonotype was seen a handful of times. The J gene is TRBJ2-1, the V gene TRBV12-3 or TRBV12-4; no clear D gene. The V end lost 3 bases, the J end lost 10 bases, and 7 bases lay between the germline ends. The CDR3 totals 11 residues. CDR3 protein: CASSFGREQFF. The DNA for the CDR3 is TGTGCCAGCAGTTTCGGTCGGGAGCAGTTCTTC.

This rearrangement joins TRBV19 to TRBJ2-7; D might be TRBD2 (5 bases). Germline values: CDR1 LNHDA, CDR2 SQIVND (reference sequence). V lost 3 bases and J 6 bases, leaving 12 bases between the germline ends. CDR3 length: 13 residues. CDR3: CASSIMGEGEQYF. The CDR3 DNA follows: TGTGCCAGTAGTATCATGGGAGAGGGCGAGCAGTACTTC.

V usage is TRBV7-6 and J usage is TRBJ2-1, with D perhaps TRBD2 (6 bases). The CDR3 has 18 residues. V shed 5 bases and J shed 3 bases, with 23 bases lying between them. Germline V gives CDR1 SGHVS, CDR2 FNYEAQ. The CDR3 is CASSDGWRGRIYYNEQFF. CDR3 DNA sequence: TGTGCCAGCAGCGACGGTTGGAGGGGACGGATATACTACAATGAGCAGTTCTTC. The whole variable domain, remainder taken from reference TRBV7-6 and TRBJ2-1, is GAGVSQSPRYKVTKRGQDVALRCDPISGHVSLYWYRQALGQGPEFLTYFNYEAQQDKSGLPNDRFSAERPEGSISTLTIQRTEQRDSAMYRCASSDGWRGRIYYNEQFFGPGTRLTVL.

This clonotype has a handful of counts. At one end the junction does not follow the germline gene, possibly because of a read error. V usage is TRBV30 and J usage is TRBJ1-2; tentatively, D is TRBD1 (5 bases). Looked up from germline, CDR1 is GTSNPN and CDR2 is SVGIG (reference sequence). This CDR3 is built from 12 residues. CDR3 sequence: CACSGGKSGHTF. CDR3 coding DNA: TGTGCCTGTTCCGGGGGGAAGAGTGGCCACACCTTC.

The sample holds a few counts of this clonotype. The V call is TRBV5-1, the J call TRBJ2-2; D is unresolved. V was shortened by 4 bases and J by 0 bases, with 7 bases between the two germline ends. The CDR3 covers 14 residues. CDR1 and CDR2 from the germline V gene are SGHRS and YFSETQ. The CDR3 loop reads CASSGFANTGELFF. The CDR3 region has the DNA TGCGCCAGCAGCGGGTTCGCGAACACCGGGGAGCTGTTTTTT.

V usage is TRBV7-2 and J usage is TRBJ2-3; 7 bases map to TRBD1. The germline V gene encodes CDR1 SGHTA and CDR2 FQGNSA. Losses at the gene ends were 1 base for V and 4 bases for J; bases not matched to a gene: 11. This CDR3 contains 17 residues. CDR3 sequence: CASSLVGAGGRADTQYF. The CDR3 DNA reads as TGTGCCAGCAGCTTAGTAGGGGCAGGGGGTAGGGCAGATACGCAGTATTTT.

The chain links TRBV5-1 to TRBJ2-5; D call uncertain. The V end was cut by 5 bases, the J end by 4 bases, with 12 bases between. This CDR3 region has 13 residues. The germline V gene encodes CDR1 SGHRS and CDR2 YFSETQ. CDR3 nucleotides: TGCGCCAGCAGTTTAGCCCCTGGAGAGACCCAGTACTTC. It encodes CASSLAPGETQYF.